The sequence of this T cell receptor beta chain was determined in a study of cytomegalovirus exposure and HLA in healthy donors. Repertoires were generated with immunoSEQ multiplex PCR, while TCRdb's copy carries only in-frame clones and drops some. Here the sample spans about 49,000 clones, roughly 92% being singletons. This CDR3 has 13 residues. V was trimmed by 3 bases and J by 7 bases, leaving 16 bases between them. Germline values: CDR1 GTSNPN, CDR2 SVGIG (reference sequence). Sequencing was done on a sample of PBMCs. The V call is TRBV30, the J call TRBJ2-7; possible D gene TRBD2, 6 bases. This sequence originates from a man between 18 and 35 years old in good health and CMV-seronegative. The CDR3 DNA is TGTGCCTGGAGCATACCGGCGGGAATGGAGCAGTACTTC. Amino acid sequence: CAWSIPAGMEQYF.